This T cell receptor (beta chain) originates from a study of blood T cell repertoires in COVID-19. Across the study: The cDNA or gDNA used as material had been derived from T cells, B-cell-depleted T cells, or PBMCs.

Some clones are missing from TCRdb's copy, which holds only in-frame ones; the method was immunoSEQ multiplex PCR. The sample contains hundreds of thousands of clones, less than 85% of which appear only once. The receptor comes from a woman aged 50 to 60 who had recovered from COVID-19. Sequences were obtained from PBMCs or T cells enriched from blood (not recorded which).

CDR3 sequence reads: CASSTRQGPIYEQYF. The CDR3 DNA reads TGTGCCAGCAGCACCCGACAGGGGCCTATCTACGAGCAGTACTTC. This sequence joins TRBV3-1 (or the pseudogene TRBV3-2) and TRBJ2-7; 8 bases are shared with TRBD1. The V and J ends lost 5 bases and 3 bases, in that order; junction bases with no gene match: 9. Germline lookup yields CDR1 LGHDT and CDR2 YNNKEL (reference sequence). This CDR3 has 15 residues.